The next 5 T cell receptor beta chains were all read from a single sample in a study of blood T cell repertoires in COVID-19. Using immunoSEQ multiplex PCR, the repertoire was profiled, and TCRdb retains in-frame clones only, with some absent. This sample has roughly 120,000 clones; about nine tenths occur once, and the top ten carry under 2%. Sequencing was carried out using peripheral blood. These receptors were taken from a human donor with active COVID-19. The donor label of this sample is uncertain.

The chain links TRBV4-1 to TRBJ2-5; 10 positions agree with TRBD2. The germline V gene has CDR1 MGHRA and CDR2 YSYEKL. After removal of 6 bases from V and 12 bases from J, the junction contained 13 bases not matched to a gene. The CDR3 is 14 amino acids. The CDR3 region is CASSRLAGSGGEYF. CDR3 coding DNA: TGCGCCAGCAGTCGACTAGCGGGCTCGGGGGGGGAGTACTTC.

The chain links TRBV29-1 to TRBJ2-3, with a possible D match to TRBD2 (6 bases). CDR1 is SQVTM and CDR2 is ANQGSEA in the germline V gene. V was trimmed by 5 bases and J by 0 bases, leaving 9 bases between them. The CDR3 has 13 amino acids. The CDR3 is CSVRGSSTDTQYF. The CDR3 DNA follows: TGCAGCGTTCGGGGGTCTAGCACAGATACGCAGTATTTT.

The rearrangement links TRBV5-4 to TRBJ2-3; D not certain. Germline CDR1 is SGHNT and CDR2 is YYREEE (reference sequence). This CDR3 region has 15 residues. Trimming cost V 5 bases and J 0 bases, with 13 bases left between them. The CDR3 DNA is TGTGCCAGCAGTCCATTACGCGGAAGCACAGATACGCAGTATTTT. Its protein product is CASSPLRGSTDTQYF.

The chain recombines TRBV29-1 with TRBJ2-5; possible D gene TRBD2, 7 bases. Germline CDR1 SQVTM, CDR2 ANQGSEA. The CDR3 loop spans 14 amino acids. Trimming removed 7 bases from V and 4 bases from J, with 19 bases in between. The CDR3 sequence is CSGTGLVGGETQYF. Written as DNA, the CDR3 is TGCAGCGGAACTGGACTAGTAGGGGGAGAGACCCAGTACTTC.

The CDR3 sequence is CASSQLGQGAGQPQHF. The CDR3 DNA is TGCGCCAGCAGCCAGTTAGGACAGGGGGCAGGACAGCCCCAGCATTTT. The rearrangement joins TRBV4-1 to TRBJ1-5, with 11 positions matching TRBD1. The CDR3 totals 16 residues. J lost 7 bases, V lost 3 bases, and 8 bases had no gene match. Germline loops: CDR1 MGHRA, CDR2 YSYEKL.